The 22 T cell receptor beta chains below all came from one sample that was sequenced in a study of cytomegalovirus exposure and HLA in healthy donors. PCR was performed using 60 Vbeta and 13 Jbeta primers. Generated by immunoSEQ multiplex PCR, the TCRdb table keeps only in-frame clones and is missing some. The sample has about 130,000 clones; 65% to 80% are singletons. The sample was PBMCs. The receptors originated from a human donor in good health.

The rearrangement uses TRBV29-1 and TRBJ2-7; 10 nucleotides match TRBD2. The V and J ends lost 7 bases and 3 bases, in that order; junction bases with no gene match: 6. This CDR3 region has 13 residues. Germline V gene sequence: CDR1 SQVTM, CDR2 ANQGSEA. Here the CDR3 reads CSAALAGVYEQYF. The CDR3 bases are TGCAGCGCAGCTCTAGCGGGAGTCTACGAGCAGTACTTC.

This rearrangement joins TRBV19 to TRBJ2-1; no definite D call. The CDR3 sequence is 14 residues long. CDR1 is LNHDA, CDR2 SQIVND, per germline (reference sequence). The ends were cut back, 1 base at V and 0 bases at J, with 4 bases in the middle. The CDR3 DNA reads TGTGCCAGTAGTATAGGGAGCTCCTACAATGAGCAGTTCTTC. It encodes CASSIGSSYNEQFF.

The chain employs TRBV29-1 and TRBJ1-4, with a possible D match to TRBD1 (5 bases). Germline V CDR1 and CDR2: SQVTM, ANQGSEA. Trimming took off 6 bases at V and 4 bases at J, with 12 bases between the two ends. This CDR3 is 13 amino acids long. The CDR3 bases are TGCAGCGTGCGACAGACTTTTAATGAAAAACTGTTTTTT. The encoded protein is CSVRQTFNEKLFF.

The rearrangement links TRBV2 to TRBJ2-7, with a possible D match to TRBD2 (6 bases). The germline V gene has CDR1 SNHLY and CDR2 FYNNEI. The V gene lost 7 bases and the J gene lost 3 bases, with 16 bases spanning the gap. The CDR3 loop spans 14 amino acids. Here the CDR3 DNA reads TGTGCCAGCACCTCAACTCGAGCGGGCTACGAGCAGTACTTC. Translating gives CASTSTRAGYEQYF.

This sequence joins TRBV7-2 and TRBJ1-2; 7 nucleotides agree with TRBD1. V shed 5 bases, J shed 7 bases, and the junction held 7 bases outside the gene matches. The CDR3 consists of 13 residues. Germline assignment: CDR1 SGHTA and CDR2 FQGNSA. For the CDR3, the DNA is TGTGCCAGCAGCCATGGACAGGATCCTGGCTACACCTTC. Its protein is CASSHGQDPGYTF.

This clone was seen only once. J is TRBJ2-1 and V is TRBV9, with 10 bases that match TRBD2. Germline-derived CDR1 and CDR2 are SGDLS and YYNGEE. This CDR3 has 17 residues. The ends lost 0 bases at V and 9 bases at J; junction bases unmatched: 12. The CDR3 spells CASSVVASGRAYGEQFF. As DNA, the CDR3 is TGTGCCAGCAGCGTAGTTGCGAGCGGGAGGGCCTATGGTGAGCAGTTCTTC. The whole variable domain, remainder taken from reference TRBV9 and TRBJ2-1, is DSGVTQTPKHLITATGQRVTLRCSPRSGDLSVYWYQQSLDQGLQFLIQYYNGEERAKGNILERFSAQQFPDLHSELNLSSLELGDSALYFCASSVVASGRAYGEQFFGPGTRLTVL.

The V gene is TRBV18, the J gene TRBJ2-7; the D gene is possibly TRBD2 (6 bases). Germline V lookup: CDR1 KGHSH, CDR2 LQKENI. The CDR3 loop spans 13 amino acids. The V and J ends lost 5 bases and 3 bases respectively, with 11 bases between them. CDR3 amino acids: CASSEGTHYEQYF. The CDR3 nucleotides are TGTGCCAGCTCAGAAGGGACTCACTACGAGCAGTACTTC. The whole variable domain, filled in from reference TRBV18 and TRBJ2-7, reads NAGVMQNPRHLVRRRGQEARLRCSPMKGHSHVYWYRQLPEEGLKFMVYLQKENIIDESGMPKERFSAEFPKEGPSILRIQQVVRGDSAAYFCASSEGTHYEQYFGPGTRLTVT.

The chain links TRBV28 to TRBJ1-5; 7 positions match TRBD1. Trimming removed 4 bases from V and 0 bases from J; junction bases left unmatched: 12. The CDR3 covers 18 residues. The germline gives CDR1 MDHEN, CDR2 SYDVKM. CDR3 residues: CASSSDAGGIDSNQPQHF. The CDR3 bases are TGTGCCAGCAGTTCCGACGCAGGGGGGATAGATAGCAATCAGCCCCAGCATTTT.

The chain joins TRBV28 to TRBJ2-3, with unresolved D. Germline V CDR1 and CDR2: MDHEN, SYDVKM. The length of the CDR3 is 12 residues. Trimming removed 6 bases from V and 2 bases from J, with 6 bases in between. As DNA, the CDR3 is TGTGCCAGCAGCGAGGCCACAGATACGCAGTATTTT. It yields the protein CASSEATDTQYF.

The chain is built from TRBV11-3 and TRBJ2-7; D gene ambiguous. Germline loops: CDR1 SGHNT, CDR2 YENEEA. Trimming took off 4 bases at V and 0 bases at J, with 13 bases between the two ends. CDR3 length: 15 amino acids. CDR3 amino acids: CASSSIFDSSYEQYF. The CDR3 nucleotides are TGTGCCAGCAGCTCCATCTTTGATAGCTCCTACGAGCAGTACTTC.

The J gene is TRBJ2-5, the V gene TRBV10-3; 14 bases align to TRBD2. The CDR3 contains 17 residues. Germline CDR1 is ENHRY and CDR2 is SYGVKD. Trimming at V came to 11 bases and at J to 2 bases, leaving 13 bases not matched to a gene. The CDR3 sequence: CAAGSGTSGSAQETQYF. For the CDR3, the DNA is TGTGCCGCTGGGTCCGGGACTAGCGGGAGTGCACAAGAGACCCAGTACTTC.

This chain connects TRBV13 to TRBJ1-1; 10 nucleotides align to TRBD1. Germline values: CDR1 PRHDT, CDR2 FYEKMQ (reference sequence). The CDR3 loop spans 15 amino acids. The trim removed 5 bases at V and 5 bases at J, leaving 8 bases unmatched. The CDR3 sequence is CASSPRTGGNTEAFF. In DNA, the CDR3 is TGTGCCAGCAGCCCACGGACAGGGGGAAATACTGAAGCTTTCTTT.

The chain employs TRBV6-5 and TRBJ2-7, with 9 bases identical to TRBD2. V lost 0 bases to trimming and J lost 5 bases; unmatched junction nucleotides: 2. This CDR3 contains 14 residues. CDR1 is MNHEY and CDR2 is SVGAGI in the germline V gene. The CDR3 reads CASSYSGGGDEQYF. The DNA for the CDR3 is TGTGCCAGCAGTTACTCTGGCGGGGGGGACGAGCAGTACTTC.

V usage is TRBV2 and J usage is TRBJ1-2; 8 nucleotides line up with TRBD1. The CDR3 has 17 residues. Germline V gene sequence: CDR1 SNHLY, CDR2 FYNNEI. Trimming at V came to 6 bases and at J to 3 bases, leaving 15 bases not matched to a gene. The CDR3 sequence: CASRGETGASEDYGYTF. CDR3 in DNA: TGTGCCAGCAGGGGAGAGACAGGGGCCTCTGAAGACTATGGCTACACCTTC.

The chain carries TRBV6-1 and TRBJ1-5, with D unclear. The V gene lost 2 bases and the J gene lost 4 bases, with 6 bases spanning the gap. Germline CDR1 and CDR2: MNHNS and SASEGT. This CDR3 has 13 residues. The CDR3 loop is CASSELPNQPQHF. CDR3 nucleotide sequence: TGTGCCAGCAGTGAACTTCCTAATCAGCCCCAGCATTTT.

The table lists this clone with a few counts. The V call is TRBV29-1, the J call TRBJ2-7; D ambiguous. V was clipped by 4 bases and J by 1 base, with 8 bases between them. The CDR3 spans 12 residues. CDR1 SQVTM and CDR2 ANQGSEA come from the germline V gene. The CDR3 nucleotides are TGCAGCGTTGTTGGGCAGTCCTACGAGCAGTACTTC. The encoded protein is CSVVGQSYEQYF.

This clone appeared once. For the CDR3, the DNA is TGTGCCAGTAGTCCGGGACAGGGCTTGAATGAGCAGTTCTTC. Protein product: CASSPGQGLNEQFF. The chain carries TRBV19 and TRBJ2-1; 9 bases line up with TRBD1. This CDR3 has 14 amino acids. Germline assignment: CDR1 LNHDA and CDR2 SQIVND (reference sequence). Trimming at V came to 5 bases and at J to 7 bases, leaving 6 bases not matched to a gene.

The chain joins TRBV7-2 to TRBJ2-7, with TRBD2 matching 8 bases. In germline, CDR1 is SGHTA, CDR2 FQGNSA. There are 15 residues in the CDR3. J gave up 2 bases and V 5 bases, and 8 bases lay outside the gene matches. CDR3 nucleotide sequence: TGTGCCAGCAGCCTGGGTGGCGGGAGGACCTACGAGCAGTACTTC. Translation gives CASSLGGGRTYEQYF.

This clone was recorded a few times. The chain links TRBV11-2 to TRBJ2-1; 16 positions agree with TRBD2. V shed 5 bases and J 12 bases; nucleotides not matched to a gene: 7. The CDR3 length is 15 residues. Germline CDR1 SGHAT, CDR2 FQNNGV. CDR3 DNA: TGTGCCAGCAGCCGGCCGGGACTAGCGGGAGGGGGGCAGTTCTTC. It yields the protein CASSRPGLAGGGQFF.

The DNA of the CDR3 is TGTGCCAGTTCCGGGACAAGGAACACCGGGGAGCTGTTTTTT. Translation: CASSGTRNTGELFF. The gene calls are TRBV2 and TRBJ2-2, with a weak D call TRBD1 (6 bases). Looked up from germline, CDR1 is SNHLY and CDR2 is FYNNEI. This CDR3 contains 14 residues. Trimming shortened V by 9 bases and J by 1 base, and 12 bases separated the two germline ends.

V gene TRBV28 combines with J gene TRBJ2-5; no clear D. The DNA end is a closer match to TRBJ2-7, so the J assignment may be wrong. This CDR3 contains 13 residues. Germline V gene sequence: CDR1 MDHEN, CDR2 SYDVKM. This CDR3 is CASVDRRSYEQYF. The CDR3 region has the DNA TGTGCCAGCGTAGACCGTCGTAGCTACGAGCAGTACTTC.

The genes are TRBV15 and TRBJ2-1; 10 nucleotides align to TRBD2. CDR3 length equals 16 residues. CDR1 is LNHNV and CDR2 is YYDKDF in the germline V gene (reference sequence). After removal of 1 base from V and 2 bases from J, the junction contained 2 bases not matched to a gene. As DNA, the CDR3 is TGTGCCACCAGCAGAGCCCTAGCGGGAGCCTACAATGAGCAGTTCTTC. This sequence encodes CATSRALAGAYNEQFF.